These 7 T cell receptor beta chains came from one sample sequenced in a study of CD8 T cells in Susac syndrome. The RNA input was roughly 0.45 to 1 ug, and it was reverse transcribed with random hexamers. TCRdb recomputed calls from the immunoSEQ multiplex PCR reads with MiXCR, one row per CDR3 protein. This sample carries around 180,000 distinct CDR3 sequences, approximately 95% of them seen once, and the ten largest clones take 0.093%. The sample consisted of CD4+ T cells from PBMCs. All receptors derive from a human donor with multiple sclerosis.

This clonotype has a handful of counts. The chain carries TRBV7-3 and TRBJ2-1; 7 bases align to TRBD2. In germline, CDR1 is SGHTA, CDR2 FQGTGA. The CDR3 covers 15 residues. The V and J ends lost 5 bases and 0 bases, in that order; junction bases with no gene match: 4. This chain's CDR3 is CASSQAGSSYNEQFF. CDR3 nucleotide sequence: TGTGCCAGCAGCCAAGCGGGGAGCTCCTACAATGAGCAGTTCTTC.

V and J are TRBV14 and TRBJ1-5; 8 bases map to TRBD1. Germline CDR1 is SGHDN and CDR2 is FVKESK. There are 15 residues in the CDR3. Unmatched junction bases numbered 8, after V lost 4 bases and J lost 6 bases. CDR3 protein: CASSRGQGDSQPQHF. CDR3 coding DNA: TGTGCCAGCAGCCGAGGACAGGGCGATTCTCAGCCCCAGCATTTT.

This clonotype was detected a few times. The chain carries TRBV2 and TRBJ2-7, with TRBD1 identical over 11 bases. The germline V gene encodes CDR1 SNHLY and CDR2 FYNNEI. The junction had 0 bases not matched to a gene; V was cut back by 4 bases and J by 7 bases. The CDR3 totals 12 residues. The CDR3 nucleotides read TGTGCCAGCAGTGGGGACAGGGGGGAGCAGTACTTC. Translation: CASSGDRGEQYF.

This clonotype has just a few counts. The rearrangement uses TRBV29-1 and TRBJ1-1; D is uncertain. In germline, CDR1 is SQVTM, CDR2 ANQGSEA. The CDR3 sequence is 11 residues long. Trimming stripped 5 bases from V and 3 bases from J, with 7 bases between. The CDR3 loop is CSVYPDTEAFF. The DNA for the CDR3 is TGCAGCGTTTATCCCGACACTGAAGCTTTCTTT.

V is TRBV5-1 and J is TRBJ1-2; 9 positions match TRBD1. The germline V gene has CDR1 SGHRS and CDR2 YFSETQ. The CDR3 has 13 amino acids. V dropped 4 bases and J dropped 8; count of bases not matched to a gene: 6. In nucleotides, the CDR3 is TGCGCCAGCAGCCCGGGACAGGGTGTCGGCTACACCTTC. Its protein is CASSPGQGVGYTF.

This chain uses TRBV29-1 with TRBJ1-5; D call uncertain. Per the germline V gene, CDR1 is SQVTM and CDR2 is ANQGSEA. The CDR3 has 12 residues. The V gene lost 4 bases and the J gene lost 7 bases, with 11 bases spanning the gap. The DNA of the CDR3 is TGCAGCGTTGCCCTTGAGGGCCAGCCCCAGCATTTT. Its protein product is CSVALEGQPQHF.

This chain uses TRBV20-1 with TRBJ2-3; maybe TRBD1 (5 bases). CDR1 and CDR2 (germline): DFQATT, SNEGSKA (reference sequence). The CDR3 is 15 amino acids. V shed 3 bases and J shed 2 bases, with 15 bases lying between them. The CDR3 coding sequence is TGCAGTGCTAGCGCGTTGGCCAGGGACACAGATACGCAGTATTTT. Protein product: CSASALARDTDTQYF.